This TCR beta chain was documented in a study of blood T cells in healthy people across ages. Overall study context: Template switching caught about one barcoded beta molecule for each two T cells. Study-wide findings and caveats: Long-lived and aged donors differed, with more naive CD4+ cells and higher diversity in the long-lived.

Comment on this clonotype: What it binds is unknown.

Using a J-beta primer mix together with a sample-barcoded 5' primer, a second PCR was run for about 6 to 11 cycles. Paired-end reads containing CDR3 totaled no fewer than 2.5 million for each sample. Using its own MiXCR run on the 5' RACE reads, TCRdb lists one record per CDR3 protein. The repertoire consists of over a million distinct CDR3 sequences, with roughly 59% occurring once and the leading ten covering 5% to 7%. The CDR3 has 14 residues. CDR1 and CDR2 (germline): DFQATT, SNEGSKA (reference sequence). V was clipped by 5 bases and J by 4 bases, with 15 bases between them. The chain carries TRBV20-1 and TRBJ2-1; a possible D gene is TRBD2 (5 bases). This receptor was obtained from a man between 18 and 29 years old in good health. Sequencing input: blood. CDR3 protein: CSAPLAGFYNEQFF. The CDR3 coding sequence is TGCAGTGCTCCACTTGCGGGCTTTTACAATGAGCAGTTCTTC.